One and the same sample provided the 19 T cell receptor beta chains below, sequenced in a study of breast tumors, draining lymph nodes, adjacent tissues. The lymph nodes were axillary draining lymph nodes from breast cancer patients. Each CDR3 protein gets one entry after TCRdb re-called the multiplex PCR reads with MiXCR. Of more than 250,000 distinct CDR3 sequences listed, more than 30% are singletons. Sequencing was performed on axillary lymph node tissue. The receptors originated from a female donor with breast cancer. Some clones in this sample may be carry-over from other donors' samples.

This clonotype came up many times. This chain uses TRBV5-1 with TRBJ2-1; 8 nucleotides line up with TRBD1. The germline CDR1 and CDR2 sequences are SGHRS and YFSETQ. The CDR3 has 14 residues. Trimming removed 0 bases from V and 10 bases from J; junction bases left unmatched: 6. This CDR3 reads CASSLEPAGGEQFF. The CDR3 coding sequence is TGCGCCAGCAGCTTGGAGCCCGCAGGGGGCGAGCAGTTCTTC.

At least ten counts were recorded for this clonotype. V gene TRBV4-3 combines with J gene TRBJ2-7; 9 nucleotides align to TRBD2. V lost 1 base to trimming and J lost 4 bases; unmatched junction nucleotides: 5. The CDR3 is made up of 15 amino acids. Per germline, CDR1 LGHNA and CDR2 YSLEER. The chain's CDR3 is CASSQGSTSGYEQYF. CDR3 coding DNA: TGCGCCAGCAGCCAAGGATCGACTAGCGGATACGAGCAGTACTTC.

Of note for this clonotype: A clone one base away is much larger, so this may be a read error. The chain combines TRBV9 with TRBJ2-7, with D perhaps TRBD2 (6 bases). Germline V CDR1 and CDR2: SGDLS, YYNGEE. This CDR3 has 17 residues. Written as DNA, the CDR3 is TGTGCCAGCAGCGAAACGTGGGGACTTCGCTTTTCCTCCGAGCAGTACTTC. This codes for CASSETWGLRFSSEQYF.

As to this clonotype: This may come from a read error, since a much larger clone is one base off. This chain links TRBV19 with TRBJ2-1; perhaps D is TRBD1 or TRBD2 (6 bases each). Germline CDR1 is LNHDA and CDR2 is SQIVND (reference sequence). This CDR3 has 16 amino acids. V was cut by 0 bases and J by 9 bases, with 18 bases left in between. CDR3 sequence (DNA): TGTGCCAGTAGTATAGATAATGCGGGAAGAGGGGGTGAGCAGTTCTTC. Translation: CASSIDNAGRGGEQFF. The full variable domain, with the rest looked up from reference TRBV19 and TRBJ2-1, is DGGITQSPKYLFRKEGQNVTLSCEQNLNHDAMYWYRQDPGQGLRLIYYSQIVNDFQKGDIAEGYSVSREKKESFPLTVTSAQKNPTAFYLCASSIDNAGRGGEQFFGPGTRLTVL.

A note on this clonotype: One end of the junction varies from germline; a read error may be responsible. The CDR3 DNA is TGCAGTGCTGATGTCCGGGACAGGGGGCCCTACGAGCAGCACTTC. Its protein product is CSADVRDRGPYEQHF. The rearrangement joins TRBV20-1 to TRBJ2-7, with TRBD1 matching over 12 bases. There are 15 residues in the CDR3. The germline V gene encodes CDR1 DFQATT and CDR2 SNEGSKA (reference sequence).

This clonotype has only one observation. The gene calls are TRBV6-2 or TRBV6-3 and TRBJ2-5; perhaps TRBD1 as D (5 bases). The V end was cut by 5 bases, the J end by 4 bases, with 11 bases between. The germline V gene encodes CDR1 MNHEY and CDR2 SVGEGT. The CDR3 length is 13 residues. The CDR3 DNA sequence: TGTGCCAGCAGTCTCGGACAACCAGAGACCCAGTACTTC. Amino acid sequence: CASSLGQPETQYF.

This clonotype was detected ten times or more. The rearrangement joins TRBV11-1 to TRBJ2-5; the D call may be TRBD1 or TRBD2 (6 bases each). Trimming left V 3 bases short and J 1 base short, with 15 bases between. The length of the CDR3 is 16 residues. The V gene's germline CDR1 is SGHAT and CDR2 FQDESV (reference sequence). The CDR3: CASSFVAGDFQETQYF. DNA of the CDR3: TGTGCCAGCAGCTTCGTGGCAGGGGACTTCCAAGAGACCCAGTACTTC.

Regarding this clonotype: This may arise from a read error, as a much more abundant clone is one base away. The chain carries TRBV5-6 and TRBJ1-5, with D perhaps matching TRBD1 (5 bases). The CDR3 contains 16 residues. The germline CDR1 and CDR2 sequences are SGHDT and YYEEEE. V gave up 5 bases and J gave up 4 bases, with 19 bases separating them. CDR3 loop: CASSSRGPRTNQPQHF. CDR3 DNA: TGTGCCAGCAGTTCAAGGGGACCCAGGACTAATCAGCCCCAGCATTTT.

This clonotype was counted at least ten times. V is TRBV30 and J is TRBJ1-2; unclear D gene. The CDR3 loop spans 10 amino acids. V lost 5 bases and J 2 bases, leaving 3 bases between the germline ends. The V gene's germline CDR1 is GTSNPN and CDR2 SVGIG (reference sequence). The CDR3 DNA sequence: TGTGCCTGGCACAACTATGGCTACACCTTC. It yields the protein CAWHNYGYTF.

This clonotype was recorded only once. This sequence joins TRBV29-1 and TRBJ1-2, with unresolved D. Germline CDR1 and CDR2: SQVTM and ANQGSEA. The CDR3 extends over 14 amino acids. V was cut by 5 bases and J by 4 bases, with 17 bases left in between. The CDR3 bases are TGCAGCGTTAGGCTTGGCAGATCAACCTATGGCTACACCTTC. As protein: CSVRLGRSTYGYTF.

This sequence joins TRBV7-9 and TRBJ1-1; D call uncertain. Germline CDR1 reads SEHNR; CDR2 reads FQNEAQ (reference sequence). The CDR3 loop spans 12 amino acids. Trimming removed 6 bases at V and 4 bases at J, with 9 bases between. The DNA for the CDR3 is TGTGCCAGCAGTTCAGGTAGCACTGAAGCTTTCTTT. Protein product: CASSSGSTEAFF.

Concerning this clonotype itself: It may be a read error: a sequence one base away is much more abundant. The chain has TRBV24-1 and TRBJ2-4, with unresolved D. Germline V gene lookup returns CDR1 KGHDR and CDR2 SFDVKD. CDR3 length equals 14 residues. The CDR3 DNA reads as TGTGCCACCAGTGGTTTGGTACCTTTCCACATTCAGTACTTC. Translating it yields CATSGLVPFHIQYF.

This clonotype showed up many times. This chain links TRBV7-2 with TRBJ2-7; D call uncertain. This CDR3 is 14 amino acids long. Germline values: CDR1 SGHTA, CDR2 FQGNSA. The V end was cut by 5 bases, the J end by 6 bases, with 17 bases between. CDR3 DNA: TGTGCCAGCAGCCGGTCCCCGGCGGTATCCGAGCAGTACTTC. Its protein product is CASSRSPAVSEQYF.

This clonotype was found many times. The chain links TRBV24-1 to TRBJ2-5; D not certain. V lost 4 bases and J lost 2, with 16 bases in between. The V gene's germline CDR1 is KGHDR and CDR2 SFDVKD. The CDR3 runs to 16 residues. The CDR3 spells CATSDPTVGSQETQYF. The CDR3 region has the DNA TGTGCCACCAGTGACCCCACGGTGGGCAGTCAAGAGACCCAGTACTTC.

This clonotype was detected ten times or more. The V gene is TRBV5-1, the J gene TRBJ1-2; D unresolved. The CDR3 has 15 residues. V lost 2 bases and J lost 0, with 11 bases in between. Germline CDR1 reads SGHRS; CDR2 reads YFSETQ. Here the CDR3 DNA reads TGCGCCAGCAGCTTAACCCCGGCGACTAACTATGGCTACACCTTC. This gives the protein CASSLTPATNYGYTF.

In this sample, this clonotype turned up many times. The chain recombines TRBV5-5 with TRBJ1-2; D is undetermined. CDR3 size: 14 residues. Germline values: CDR1 SGHKS, CDR2 YYEKEE (reference sequence). Trimming took 2 bases from V and 4 from J, leaving 12 bases between them. CDR3 protein: CASSLDASAYGYTF. CDR3 DNA: TGTGCCAGCAGCTTAGATGCGAGCGCCTATGGCTACACCTTC. Filled out from reference TRBV5-5 and TRBJ1-2, the complete variable domain reads DAGVTQSPTHLIKTRGQQVTLRCSPISGHKSVSWYQQVLGQGPQFIFQYYEKEERGRGNFPDRFSARQFPNYSSELNVNALLLGDSALYLCASSLDASAYGYTFGSGTRLTVV.

With respect to this clonotype: One end of the junction does not line up with germline, which may come from a read error. The V gene is TRBV7-9, the J gene TRBJ1-4; possible D gene TRBD1, 6 bases. CDR3 size: 15 residues. Germline V lookup: CDR1 SEHNR, CDR2 FQNEAQ (reference sequence). CDR3 loop: CASSEGGALAERLLF. In DNA form, the CDR3 reads TGTGCCAGCAGCGAAGGGGGGGCACTTGCGGAAAGACTGCTTTTT. The full variable domain, its missing parts supplied by reference TRBV7-9 and TRBJ1-4, is DTGVSQNPRHKITKRGQNVTFRCDPISEHNRLYWYRQTLGQGPEFLTYFQNEAQLEKSRLLSDRFSAERPKGSFSTLEIQRTEQGDSAMYLCASSEGGALAERLLFGSGTQLSVL.

This clonotype was picked up a small number of times. DNA for the CDR3: TGTGCCAGCTCCCTCGGGGGGAGCGGGAGTGGTGAGCAGTACTTC. Translated, it gives CASSLGGSGSGEQYF. The chain carries TRBV18 and TRBJ2-7; 8 bases line up with TRBD2. The CDR3 consists of 15 residues. CDR1 is KGHSH, CDR2 LQKENI, per germline. V lost 6 bases, J lost 7 bases, and 14 bases stayed unmatched.

The table lists this clonotype with many counts. The gene calls are TRBV5-5 and TRBJ2-1; 11 bases map to TRBD2. Germline V gene sequence: CDR1 SGHKS, CDR2 YYEKEE (reference sequence). With V trimmed by 4 bases and J by 7 bases, 10 bases remained unmatched. CDR3 length: 16 residues. The CDR3 DNA is TGTGCCAGCAGCGGAAGGTCGGGACTAGCGGCTAATGAGCAGTTCTTC. The encoded protein is CASSGRSGLAANEQFF.